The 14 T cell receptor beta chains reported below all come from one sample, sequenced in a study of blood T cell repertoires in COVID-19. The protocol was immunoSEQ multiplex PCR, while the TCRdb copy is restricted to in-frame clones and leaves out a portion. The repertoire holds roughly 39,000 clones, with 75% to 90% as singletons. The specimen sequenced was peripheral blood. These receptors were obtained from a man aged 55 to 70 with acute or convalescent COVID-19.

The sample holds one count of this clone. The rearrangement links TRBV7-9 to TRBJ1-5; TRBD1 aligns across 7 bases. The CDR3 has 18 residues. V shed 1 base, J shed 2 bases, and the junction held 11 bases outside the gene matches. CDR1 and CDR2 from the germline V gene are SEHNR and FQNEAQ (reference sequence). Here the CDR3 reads CASSLGLTGAEGNQPQHF. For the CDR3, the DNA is TGTGCCAGCAGCTTAGGTTTAACAGGGGCCGAGGGCAATCAGCCCCAGCATTTT. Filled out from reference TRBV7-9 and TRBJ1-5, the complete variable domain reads DTGVSQNPRHKITKRGQNVTFRCDPISEHNRLYWYRQTLGQGPEFLTYFQNEAQLEKSRLLSDRFSAERPKGSFSTLEIQRTEQGDSAMYLCASSLGLTGAEGNQPQHFGDGTRLSIL.

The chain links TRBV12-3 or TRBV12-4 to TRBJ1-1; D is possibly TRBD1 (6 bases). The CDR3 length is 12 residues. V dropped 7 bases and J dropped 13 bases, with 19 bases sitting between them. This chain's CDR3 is CASTPGGAGSFF. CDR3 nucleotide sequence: TGTGCCAGCACCCCCGGGGGGGCGGGGAGTTTCTTT.

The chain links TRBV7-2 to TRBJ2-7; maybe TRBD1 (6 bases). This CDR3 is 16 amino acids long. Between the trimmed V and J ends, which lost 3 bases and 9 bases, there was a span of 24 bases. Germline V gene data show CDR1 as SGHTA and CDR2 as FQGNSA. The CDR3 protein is CASSFHIGLTGPGQYF. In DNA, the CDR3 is TGTGCCAGCAGCTTCCACATCGGGTTGACAGGCCCGGGGCAGTACTTC. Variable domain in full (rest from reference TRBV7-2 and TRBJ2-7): GAGVSQSPSNKVTEKGKDVELRCDPISGHTALYWYRQSLGQGLEFLIYFQGNSAPDKSGLPSDRFSAERTGGSVSTLTIQRTQQEDSAVYLCASSFHIGLTGPGQYFGPGTRLTVT.

In DNA form, the CDR3 reads TGTGCCAGTAGTACGCTACCGGGACTAGCGGGAAAAGAGCAGTACTTC. Its translation: CASSTLPGLAGKEQYF. The chain recombines TRBV19 with TRBJ2-7; 13 nucleotides agree with TRBD2. Per the germline V gene, CDR1 is LNHDA and CDR2 is SQIVND (reference sequence). V lost 4 bases to trimming and J lost 7 bases; unmatched junction nucleotides: 10. This CDR3 comprises 16 residues.

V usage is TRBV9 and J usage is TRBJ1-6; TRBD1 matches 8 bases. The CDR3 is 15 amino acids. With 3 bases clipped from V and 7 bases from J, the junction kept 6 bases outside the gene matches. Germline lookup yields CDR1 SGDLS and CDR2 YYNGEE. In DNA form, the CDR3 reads TGTGCCAGCAGCGCCCGGACAGGGTCGAATTCACCCCTCCACTTT. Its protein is CASSARTGSNSPLHF. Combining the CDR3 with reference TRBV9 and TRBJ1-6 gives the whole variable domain DSGVTQTPKHLITATGQRVTLRCSPRSGDLSVYWYQQSLDQGLQFLIQYYNGEERAKGNILERFSAQQFPDLHSELNLSSLELGDSALYFCASSARTGSNSPLHFGNGTRLTVT.

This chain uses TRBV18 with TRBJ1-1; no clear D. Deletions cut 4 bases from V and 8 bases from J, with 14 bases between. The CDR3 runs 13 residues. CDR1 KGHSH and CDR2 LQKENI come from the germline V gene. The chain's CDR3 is CASSRARNQEAFF. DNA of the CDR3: TGTGCCAGCTCACGGGCAAGGAATCAGGAAGCTTTCTTT.

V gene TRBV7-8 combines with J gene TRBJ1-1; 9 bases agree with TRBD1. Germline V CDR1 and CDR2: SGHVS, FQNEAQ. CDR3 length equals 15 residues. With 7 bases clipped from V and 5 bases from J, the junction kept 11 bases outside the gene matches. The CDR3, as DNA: TGTGCCAGCAACCGACCGGGACAGGGAAGGACTGAAGCTTTCTTT. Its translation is CASNRPGQGRTEAFF.

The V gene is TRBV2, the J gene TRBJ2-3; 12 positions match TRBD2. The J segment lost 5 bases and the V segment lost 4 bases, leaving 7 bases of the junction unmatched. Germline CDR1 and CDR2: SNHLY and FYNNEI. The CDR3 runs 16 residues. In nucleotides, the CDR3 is TGTGCCAGCAGTGGTTCTAGCGGGGGGGCAGTAGATACGCAGTATTTT. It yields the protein CASSGSSGGAVDTQYF.

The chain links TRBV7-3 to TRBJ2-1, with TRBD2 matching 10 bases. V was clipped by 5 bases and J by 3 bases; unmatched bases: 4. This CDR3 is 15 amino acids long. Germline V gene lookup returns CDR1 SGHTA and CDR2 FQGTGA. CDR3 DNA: TGTGCCAGCAGCCAATTAGCGGGAGGCTACAATGAGCAGTTCTTC. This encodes CASSQLAGGYNEQFF. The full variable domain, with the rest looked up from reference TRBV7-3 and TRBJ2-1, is GAGVSQTPSNKVTEKGKYVELRCDPISGHTALYWYRQSLGQGPEFLIYFQGTGAADDSGLPNDRFFAVRPEGSVSTLKIQRTERGDSAVYLCASSQLAGGYNEQFFGPGTRLTVL.

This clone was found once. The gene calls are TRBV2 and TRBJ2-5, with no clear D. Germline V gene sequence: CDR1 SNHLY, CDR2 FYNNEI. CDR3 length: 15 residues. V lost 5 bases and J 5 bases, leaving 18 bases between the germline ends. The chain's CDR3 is CASSLRVMSWETQYF. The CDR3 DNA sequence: TGTGCCAGCAGTCTTCGGGTTATGAGTTGGGAGACCCAGTACTTC.

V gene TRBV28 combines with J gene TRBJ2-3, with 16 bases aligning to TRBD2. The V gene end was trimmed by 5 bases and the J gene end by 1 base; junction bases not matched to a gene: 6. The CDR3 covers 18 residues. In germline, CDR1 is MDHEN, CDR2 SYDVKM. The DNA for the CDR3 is TGTGCCAGCAGTGGTCCGGGACTAGCGGGAGGGCGCACAGATACGCAGTATTTT. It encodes CASSGPGLAGGRTDTQYF.

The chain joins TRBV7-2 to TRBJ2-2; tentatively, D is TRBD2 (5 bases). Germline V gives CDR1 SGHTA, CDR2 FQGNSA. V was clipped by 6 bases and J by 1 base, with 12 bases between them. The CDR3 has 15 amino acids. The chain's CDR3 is CASRRSAQNTGELFF. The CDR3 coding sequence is TGTGCCAGCAGACGTAGCGCCCAGAACACCGGGGAGCTGTTTTTT.

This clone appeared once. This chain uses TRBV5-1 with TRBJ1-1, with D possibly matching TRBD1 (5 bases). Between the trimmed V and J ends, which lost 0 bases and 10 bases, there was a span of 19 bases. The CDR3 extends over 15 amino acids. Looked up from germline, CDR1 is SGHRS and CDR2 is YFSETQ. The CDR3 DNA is TGCGCCAGCAGCTTGGAGGGTCCCCCAAACCAGGGAGCTTTCTTT. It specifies CASSLEGPPNQGAFF.

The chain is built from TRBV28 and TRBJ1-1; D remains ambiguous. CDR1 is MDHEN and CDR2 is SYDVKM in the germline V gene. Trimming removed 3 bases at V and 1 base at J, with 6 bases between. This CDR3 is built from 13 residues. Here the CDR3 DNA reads TGTGCCAGCAGTTTTGGCCAGAACACTGAAGCTTTCTTT. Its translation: CASSFGQNTEAFF.